This TCR beta chain was documented in a study of T cell responses to AZD1222 COVID-19 vaccine. Profiling relied on immunoSEQ multiplex PCR, and the TCRdb table lists in-frame clones only, not all of them. The sample yields around 140,000 clones, almost 85% seen once. Study results and caveats: Spike regions recognized by vaccine-associated CD4 TCRs spanned the protein, led by 160-218 and 743-854. Regions left unmutated in variants are reportedly the target of nearly half of spike-specific TCRs. Spike-specific TCR breadth and depth were elevated following two AZD1222 doses.

This clone is a singleton in its sample. Its specificity is not known. This CDR3 comprises 19 residues. CDR1 is MNHEY, CDR2 SVGEGT, per germline. Trimming pared 4 bases from V and 0 bases from J, leaving 23 bases between. The material was peripheral blood, obtained 28 days after the second dose of the MenACWY control vaccine. The V call is TRBV6-2 or TRBV6-3, the J call TRBJ2-3, with D possibly being TRBD1 or TRBD2 (5 bases each). The receptor comes from an adult who received the MenACWY meningococcal vaccine as a control. The CDR3 loop is CASSSRRGVSSTSTDTQYF. CDR3 DNA: TGTGCCAGCAGTTCCCGTCGAGGGGTCTCCTCAACTAGCACAGATACGCAGTATTTT.